This record covers a single T cell receptor (delta chain). This clone has more than one count but fewer than ten. No cognate antigen has been identified for it. A much larger clone lies a single base off, so this may be a read error. Looking up the germline V gene yields CDR1 GEAIGNYY and CDR2 EKD. V is trimmed back by 2 bases and J by 1 base, and the junction contains 8 bases that no gene match accounts for. From its cysteine to its phenylalanine, the CDR3 spans 19 amino acids. Of the read, only the CDR3 DNA is kept; its 57 bases are in frame from base 1. Library method: multiplex PCR. A 32-plex assay, with primers for all 8 TRDV and 4 TRDJ genes spanning the CDR3, was used to amplify the genomic DNA. A 12-nucleotide UMI was introduced during 2 to 4 barcoding PCR cycles, after which a second PCR was performed with Illumina adapter primers. AMPure XP beads were used for library purification, and library quality was checked on a Fragment Analyzer with the HS NGS Fragment kit. Sequencing was run on an Illumina MiniSeq mid-output kit with about 21% PhiX and 150 cycles of paired-end reads. The authors' analysis ran thus. MIGEC version 1.2.9 was used to process the reads, grouping reads by UMI and building error-corrected consensus sequences. Post-processing used modified VDJtools version 1.2.1 scripts and the tcR R package. TCRdb recomputed clones from the public reads with CATT; identical DNA rows were then combined. What appears here as the V and J calls and clone size reflects TCRdb's work, not the paper's. The sample contains about 450 delta-chain clones, under 8.5% of them found a single time. The top ten constitute around 52% of the sample.

This sample is drawn from a study of DNA immune sequencing with unique molecular identifiers (TCRdb year 2020). With respect to the entire study: Immunomagnetic cell separation was used to enrich gammadelta T cells from buffy coats, and the genomic DNA of the enriched gammadelta T cells was then sequenced. Fluorescence-activated cell sorting was used to enrich gammadelta T cells from the PBMC of approximately 10 healthy people. For the enriched versus non-enriched comparison, around 94 ng enriched gammadelta T-cell DNA and roughly 1,000 ng non-enriched PBMC DNA were sequenced. An ultrasensitive DNA-based TRD repertoire sequencing method using PCR-introduced unique molecular identifiers was developed and validated in the study. The method was validated on synthetic reference molecules and on blood samples from healthy individuals. Donors were healthy individuals, with nine to eleven donors profiled from sorted peripheral blood gammadelta T cells.

Beyond this particular receptor, the publication reports: Healthy donors differed in TRD repertoire diversity, and several donors were highly oligoclonal, meaning the top 5 clonotypes made up more than half of productive molecules. Among clonotypes in healthy donors, TRDV2 paired with TRDJ1 was identified as the most common TRD rearrangement. Novel TRD sequences not targeted by the primers cannot be detected by the primer-based approach.

The chain uses TRDV2 and TRDJ3; 9 central nucleotides agree with TRDD3. The receptor comes from a human donor in good health. Sequencing was done on a sample of gamma-delta T cells enriched from blood buffy coat, or unenriched PBMCs (not recorded which). CDR3 region: CACDNLGDLNSWDTRQMFF. The nucleotide sequence reads as follows: TGTGCCTGTGACAATCTGGGGGATTTAAATTCCTGGGACACCCGACAGATGTTTTTC.